These 21 T cell receptor beta chains came from one sample sequenced in a study of CD8 T cells in Susac syndrome. The RNA, 0.5 to 1 ug, was put through reverse transcription using random hexamers. TCRdb re-called the immunoSEQ multiplex PCR reads through MiXCR, storing one row per CDR3 protein. Of around 150,000 distinct CDR3 sequences detected, roughly 95% appear once; the ten largest clones hold 0.11%. Source material: CD4+ T cells from PBMCs. These receptors originate from a human donor with multiple sclerosis.

This sequence joins TRBV30 and TRBJ2-1; D is possibly TRBD1 (5 bases). CDR3 length: 14 amino acids. Germline CDR1 reads GTSNPN; CDR2 reads SVGIG (reference sequence). With 3 bases removed from V and 8 bases from J, the gap between germline ends came to 17 bases. The CDR3 sequence: CAWRGVLSLHEQFF. CDR3 nucleotides: TGTGCCTGGAGAGGGGTCCTAAGCCTCCATGAGCAGTTCTTC.

This chain connects TRBV20-1 to TRBJ2-1, with a possible D match to TRBD2 (5 bases). CDR1 is DFQATT, CDR2 SNEGSKA, per germline (reference sequence). The CDR3 length is 13 residues. V lost 6 bases and J 4 bases, leaving 13 bases between the germline ends. DNA of the CDR3: TGCAGTGCGAGCGGAAATCGGTACAATGAGCAGTTCTTC. Encoded protein: CSASGNRYNEQFF.

The chain carries TRBV5-1 and TRBJ2-3; D is ambiguous. The CDR3 length is 14 residues. CDR1 is SGHRS and CDR2 is YFSETQ in the germline V gene. V was trimmed by 1 base and J by 2 bases, leaving 8 bases between them. Here the CDR3 reads CASSLSSPTDTQYF. Written as DNA, the CDR3 is TGCGCCAGCAGCTTGTCATCCCCCACAGATACGCAGTATTTT.

The table lists this clonotype with a few counts. The chain recombines TRBV29-1 with TRBJ2-3; 9 positions agree with TRBD1. V lost 6 bases, J lost 4 bases, and 5 bases stayed unmatched. CDR1 is SQVTM, CDR2 ANQGSEA, per germline. There are 13 residues in the CDR3. Here the CDR3 DNA reads TGCAGCGTCGGGGGACAGGGCCCAGATACGCAGTATTTT. Protein sequence: CSVGGQGPDTQYF.

The chain links TRBV7-9 to TRBJ2-5; 12 bases map to TRBD2. With V trimmed by 5 bases and J by 4 bases, 8 bases remained unmatched. The CDR3 runs to 16 residues. Germline CDR1 is SEHNR and CDR2 is FQNEAQ (reference sequence). Here the CDR3 reads CASSVRQGLAGETQYF. CDR3 coding DNA: TGTGCCAGCAGCGTACGCCAGGGACTAGCGGGAGAGACCCAGTACTTC.

This chain joins TRBV25-1 and TRBJ1-1; TRBD1 agrees at 7 bases. Trimming removed 1 base from V and 0 bases from J; junction bases left unmatched: 8. CDR3 length: 17 amino acids. Germline CDR1 is MGHDK and CDR2 is SYGVNS. This chain's CDR3 is CASSEWTGSLLNTEAFF. CDR3 DNA: TGTGCCAGCAGTGAATGGACAGGCTCGCTACTGAACACTGAAGCTTTCTTT.

V is TRBV20-1 and J is TRBJ2-7, with a possible D match to TRBD2 (6 bases). Germline V gives CDR1 DFQATT, CDR2 SNEGSKA (reference sequence). Trimming pared 5 bases from V and 0 bases from J, leaving 14 bases between. This CDR3 has 14 residues. CDR3 in DNA: TGCAGTGCTCCCGGGACTGGAAGCTCCTACGAGCAGTACTTC. Translating gives CSAPGTGSSYEQYF.

The chain couples TRBV12-3 or TRBV12-4 to TRBJ1-1; TRBD1 matches 7 bases. The trim removed 7 bases at V and 0 bases at J, leaving 8 bases unmatched. This CDR3 is built from 15 residues. The CDR3 coding sequence is TGTGCCAGCACTACAGGGGTTCCAGTGAACACTGAAGCTTTCTTT. It yields the protein CASTTGVPVNTEAFF.

V and J are TRBV12-3 or TRBV12-4 and TRBJ2-7; D not certain. The CDR3 spans 11 residues. V was clipped by 5 bases and J by 6 bases, with 8 bases between them. Here the CDR3 reads CASSRLGEQYF. The CDR3 coding sequence is TGTGCCAGCAGTCGCCTGGGCGAGCAGTACTTC.

The chain links TRBV29-1 to TRBJ2-1; D perhaps matches TRBD1 (5 bases). CDR3 length: 13 amino acids. Trimming cost V 4 bases and J 7 bases, with 14 bases left between them. Germline CDR1 reads SQVTM; CDR2 reads ANQGSEA. The CDR3 DNA follows: TGCAGCGTTGTCTTGACAGTCGGGAATGAGCAGTTCTTC. Protein sequence: CSVVLTVGNEQFF.

This chain joins TRBV3-1 and TRBJ2-3; tentatively, D is TRBD2 (5 bases). Trimming removed 2 bases from V and 8 bases from J, with 17 bases in between. Germline loops: CDR1 LGHDT, CDR2 YNNKEL (reference sequence). This CDR3 spans 15 amino acids. CDR3 protein: CASSQSQQRPGTQYF. DNA of the CDR3: TGTGCCAGCAGCCAAAGCCAACAGCGGCCGGGTACGCAGTATTTT.

V is TRBV30 and J is TRBJ1-2; the D gene is possibly TRBD1 (5 bases). V lost 4 bases and J lost 1, with 10 bases in between. The germline gives CDR1 GTSNPN, CDR2 SVGIG (reference sequence). The CDR3 loop spans 13 amino acids. This chain's CDR3 is CAWTRQINYGYTF. DNA for the CDR3: TGTGCCTGGACCCGACAGATTAACTATGGCTACACCTTC.

This sequence joins TRBV4-2 and TRBJ1-2, with D possibly matching TRBD1 (5 bases). The CDR3 is 15 residues long. Trimming cost V 6 bases and J 1 base, with 15 bases left between them. Germline V gene data show CDR1 as LGHNA and CDR2 as YNFKEQ. CDR3 bases: TGTGCCAGCAGTGGGGGGATGAGTTATAACTATGGCTACACCTTC. Translation gives CASSGGMSYNYGYTF.

This chain uses TRBV2 with TRBJ2-2; 7 nucleotides line up with TRBD2. Germline CDR1 is SNHLY and CDR2 is FYNNEI. The CDR3 spans 15 residues. Trimming took 6 bases from V and 6 from J; bases not matched to a gene: 10. The CDR3 coding sequence is TGTGCCAGCAGCCACAGCCGGGGGGAGGCCGGGGAGCTGTTTTTT. It encodes CASSHSRGEAGELFF. Supplemented by reference TRBV2 and TRBJ2-2, the full variable domain reads EPEVTQTPSHQVTQMGQEVILRCVPISNHLYFYWYRQILGQKVEFLVSFYNNEISEKSEIFDDQFSVERPDGSNFTLKIRSTKLEDSAMYFCASSHSRGEAGELFFGEGSRLTVL.

The chain combines TRBV29-1 with TRBJ1-1; D may be TRBD1 (6 bases). The germline gives CDR1 SQVTM, CDR2 ANQGSEA. The CDR3 runs 11 residues. The germline V and J ends were trimmed by 5 bases and 4 bases, with 8 bases remaining between them. CDR3 sequence (DNA): TGCAGCGTTCCAGGGGTCACTGAAGCTTTCTTT. Translated, it gives CSVPGVTEAFF.

The gene calls are TRBV7-2 and TRBJ1-1; tentative D call: TRBD1 (6 bases). The CDR3 has 15 residues. Trimming took 5 bases from V and 0 from J, leaving 13 bases between them. Germline V gene data show CDR1 as SGHTA and CDR2 as FQGNSA. CDR3 DNA: TGTGCCAGCAGCCCGAGGGGGGTCATGAACACTGAAGCTTTCTTT. As protein: CASSPRGVMNTEAFF.

V usage is TRBV29-1 and J usage is TRBJ2-3; 7 bases are a match to TRBD2. V gave up 4 bases and J gave up 2 bases; unmatched junction bases: 6. The germline V gene has CDR1 SQVTM and CDR2 ANQGSEA. The CDR3 covers 14 residues. The CDR3 DNA reads TGCAGCGTTGTACTAGCGAAAAACACAGATACGCAGTATTTT. It yields the protein CSVVLAKNTDTQYF.

This chain connects TRBV2 to TRBJ2-5; 7 positions agree with TRBD2. The germline gives CDR1 SNHLY, CDR2 FYNNEI. This CDR3 is built from 13 residues. Trimming cost V 1 base and J 5 bases; bases outside gene matches: 1. CDR3 in DNA: TGTGCCAGCAGTGAAGGTAGCGGGGAGACCCAGTACTTC. Translation: CASSEGSGETQYF.

The rearrangement links TRBV5-6 to TRBJ2-3, with TRBD2 identical over 10 bases. The CDR3 totals 17 residues. The junction had 10 bases not matched to a gene; V was cut back by 5 bases and J by 1 base. The germline V gene encodes CDR1 SGHDT and CDR2 YYEEEE. CDR3 sequence reads: CASSYSGRRVRTDTQYF. As DNA, the CDR3 is TGTGCCAGCAGTTATAGCGGGAGGCGAGTCCGCACAGATACGCAGTATTTT. The whole variable domain, filled in from reference TRBV5-6 and TRBJ2-3, reads DAGVTQSPTHLIKTRGQQVTLRCSPKSGHDTVSWYQQALGQGPQFIFQYYEEEERQRGNFPDRFSGHQFPNYSSELNVNALLLGDSALYLCASSYSGRRVRTDTQYFGPGTRLTVL.

The chain couples TRBV12-3 or TRBV12-4 to TRBJ2-2; 7 bases agree with TRBD1. The CDR3 runs 15 residues. With V trimmed by 8 bases and J by 5 bases, 11 bases remained unmatched. CDR3 in DNA: TGTGCCAGCGGCACAGGGGCAAGGTGGACCGGGGAGCTGTTTTTT. It translates to CASGTGARWTGELFF.

V usage is TRBV6-2 or TRBV6-3 and J usage is TRBJ2-5; 9 positions agree with TRBD1. Germline V gene data show CDR1 as MNHEY and CDR2 as SVGEGT. CDR3 length: 14 amino acids. The trim removed 2 bases at V and 4 bases at J, leaving 2 bases unmatched. The DNA for the CDR3 is TGTGCCAGCAGTTACAACAGGGGGCGAGAGACCCAGTACTTC. It yields the protein CASSYNRGRETQYF.